These 23 T cell receptor beta chains originate from one sample sequenced in a study of shared clonotypes between healthy human individuals. Method: immunoSEQ multiplex PCR; TCRdb's copy keeps in-frame clones and lacks some. The repertoire has roughly 2.6 million clones, just over 90% of them found once; the top ten carry about 0.13%. Sequenced material: naive CD4+ T cells sorted from blood. Subset defined: CD45RA+ positively selected. All receptors derive from a man aged 18 to 30 in good health.

CDR3 sequence: CASSQVGYSTDTQYF. The CDR3, as DNA: TGCGCCAGCAGCCAAGTCGGCTATTCTACAGATACGCAGTATTTT. The chain joins TRBV4-3 to TRBJ2-3; D gene ambiguous. Germline CDR1 and CDR2: LGHNA and YSLEER. CDR3 length: 15 residues. V dropped 1 base and J dropped 3 bases, with 11 bases sitting between them.

This sequence joins TRBV6-5 and TRBJ2-2; 8 positions agree with TRBD2. V lost 6 bases to trimming and J lost 5 bases; unmatched junction nucleotides: 2. The CDR3 runs to 13 residues. In germline, CDR1 is MNHEY, CDR2 SVGAGI. The CDR3 protein is CASSRLATGELFF. The CDR3 nucleotides are TGTGCCAGCAGCAGACTAGCGACCGGGGAGCTGTTTTTT.

This clone came up once. The rearrangement links TRBV19 to TRBJ2-1; D is perhaps TRBD2 (5 bases). V was shortened by 5 bases and J by 10 bases, with 21 bases between the two germline ends. The CDR3 runs 15 residues. CDR1 and CDR2 from the germline V gene are LNHDA and SQIVND (reference sequence). CDR3 nucleotide sequence: TGTGCCAGTAGTCGAGAAGCGGCCCAGGTTTGGGAGCAGTTCTTC. Its translation is CASSREAAQVWEQFF.

The DNA of the CDR3 is TGTGCCAGCTCACTGGCCAGGGAGTTTGATGGCTACACCTTC. As protein: CASSLAREFDGYTF. The chain uses TRBV18 and TRBJ1-2, with D possibly being TRBD1 (5 bases). Germline V gives CDR1 KGHSH, CDR2 LQKENI. The V end lost 4 bases, the J end lost 6 bases, and 15 bases lay between the germline ends. This CDR3 spans 14 amino acids.

V gene TRBV5-1 combines with J gene TRBJ2-3; D not resolved. This CDR3 region has 14 residues. Trimming stripped 3 bases from V and 4 bases from J, with 12 bases between. Germline lookup yields CDR1 SGHRS and CDR2 YFSETQ. CDR3 in amino acids: CASSWVAGADTQYF. CDR3 nucleotides: TGCGCCAGCAGCTGGGTAGCTGGTGCAGATACGCAGTATTTT.

In DNA form, the CDR3 reads TGTGCCAGCAGCGCCCAAGGGGGTGTTGGGGAGCAGTTCTTC. Translation gives CASSAQGGVGEQFF. The V and J genes are TRBV11-2 and TRBJ2-1; D might be TRBD1 (6 bases). The CDR3 spans 14 residues. V lost 5 bases, J lost 10 bases, and 18 bases lay in between. The germline CDR1 and CDR2 sequences are SGHAT and FQNNGV.

About this clone: The sample contains more than one DNA sequence encoding this CDR3. The V call is TRBV10-1, the J call TRBJ2-2, with D tentatively TRBD1 (5 bases). This CDR3 is built from 13 residues. Germline CDR1 reads WNHNN; CDR2 reads SYGVQD (reference sequence). V was shortened by 6 bases and J by 1 base, with 6 bases between the two germline ends. The CDR3 protein is CASSDRNTGELFF. The CDR3 nucleotides read TGCGCCAGCAGCGACAGGAACACCGGGGAGCTGTTTTTT.

This clone was observed a handful of times. The CDR3 is CAWTRTGDTEAFF. The CDR3 DNA reads TGTGCCTGGACCAGGACGGGGGACACTGAAGCTTTCTTT. The rearrangement joins TRBV30 to TRBJ1-1, with D perhaps matching TRBD1 (5 bases). CDR1 and CDR2 (germline): GTSNPN, SVGIG (reference sequence). The CDR3 totals 13 residues. Trimming left V 4 bases short and J 3 bases short, with 12 bases between. Drawing the rest from reference TRBV30 and TRBJ1-1, the complete variable domain is SQTIHQWPATLVQPVGSPLSLECTVEGTSNPNLYWYRQAAGRGLQLLFYSVGIGQISSEVPQNLSASRPQDRQFILSSKKLLLSDSGFYLCAWTRTGDTEAFFGQGTRLTVV.

The chain joins TRBV10-3 to TRBJ2-3; 9 positions match TRBD2. J gave up 3 bases and V 4 bases, and 11 bases lay outside the gene matches. Germline values: CDR1 ENHRY, CDR2 SYGVKD. The CDR3 is 17 amino acids. The CDR3 nucleotides are TGTGCCATCAGTGTTGGGTCTAGCGGGGCCGTAACAGATACGCAGTATTTT. Amino acid sequence: CAISVGSSGAVTDTQYF.

The chain has TRBV6-5 and TRBJ2-7; the match to TRBD1 covers 7 bases. The CDR3 runs 14 residues. The germline CDR1 and CDR2 sequences are MNHEY and SVGAGI. Germline trimming cut 5 bases from V and 9 bases from J; bases unmatched to any gene: 13. CDR3 nucleotide sequence: TGTGCCAGCAGTCTCCGGGACAGCCGAACGAGGCAGTACTTC. Amino acid sequence: CASSLRDSRTRQYF.

V usage is TRBV28 and J usage is TRBJ1-6, with TRBD1 matching over 9 bases. The V segment lost 5 bases and the J segment 2 bases; nucleotides outside the gene matches: 10. CDR1 is MDHEN and CDR2 is SYDVKM in the germline V gene. The CDR3 consists of 18 residues. CDR3 region: CASSPDRDRDPYNSPLHF. CDR3 nucleotide sequence: TGTGCCAGCAGTCCAGACAGGGACAGGGACCCCTATAATTCACCCCTCCACTTT.

The chain combines TRBV11-2 with TRBJ2-2; no reliable D call. The V gene lost 3 bases and the J gene lost 7 bases, with 12 bases spanning the gap. CDR3 length: 14 residues. Germline V lookup: CDR1 SGHAT, CDR2 FQNNGV. The CDR3 sequence is CASSFAKSLGELFF. CDR3 in DNA: TGTGCCAGCAGCTTCGCGAAGTCCCTCGGGGAGCTGTTTTTT. The entire variable domain, with the rest obtained from reference TRBV11-2 and TRBJ2-2, is as follows: EAGVAQSPRYKIIEKRQSVAFWCNPISGHATLYWYQQILGQGPKLLIQFQNNGVVDDSQLPKDRFSAERLKGVDSTLKIQPAKLEDSAVYLCASSFAKSLGELFFGEGSRLTVL.

This sequence joins TRBV2 and TRBJ1-5; D perhaps matches TRBD1 (5 bases). Germline V gene sequence: CDR1 SNHLY, CDR2 FYNNEI. Trimming removed 6 bases from V and 0 bases from J, with 12 bases in between. This CDR3 comprises 15 residues. CDR3 loop: CASRGREGSNQPQHF. CDR3 sequence (DNA): TGTGCCAGCAGGGGCAGGGAGGGTAGCAATCAGCCCCAGCATTTT.

V is TRBV10-3 and J is TRBJ2-5; TRBD1 might be the D (6 bases). The germline gives CDR1 ENHRY, CDR2 SYGVKD. This CDR3 has 14 residues. Trimming took off 6 bases at V and 5 bases at J, with 16 bases between the two ends. CDR3 sequence (DNA): TGTGCCATCAGCCTACAGGGAGTCGGGGAGACCCAGTACTTC. Its translation is CAISLQGVGETQYF.

The CDR3 protein is CASSKRAGIQYF. CDR3 DNA: TGTGCCAGCAGCAAAAGGGCCGGGATTCAGTACTTC. J is TRBJ2-7 and V is TRBV21-1; the table's TRBD2 call for D was not verified on the DNA. TRBV21-1 is a documented pseudogene. The length of the CDR3 is 12 residues.

The V call is TRBV4-1, the J call TRBJ2-5; the D gene could be TRBD1 or TRBD2 (6 bases each). The V and J ends lost 1 base and 5 bases respectively, with 11 bases between them. Germline loops: CDR1 MGHRA, CDR2 YSYEKL. The CDR3 is made up of 14 amino acids. The CDR3 reads CASSQGGAQETQYF. The CDR3, as DNA: TGCGCCAGCAGCCAAGGGGGGGCGCAGGAGACCCAGTACTTC.

J is TRBJ2-1 and V is TRBV21-1. TRBV21-1 is a recognized pseudogene. The CDR3 consists of 16 residues. CDR3 bases: TGTGCCAGCAGCAAAGAAGGGTATGCAGCCTACAATGAGCAGTTCTTC. This gives the protein CASSKEGYAAYNEQFF.

This chain uses TRBV19 with TRBJ2-1; no definite D call. The germline CDR1 and CDR2 sequences are LNHDA and SQIVND (reference sequence). Trimming cost V 10 bases and J 4 bases, with 14 bases left between them. The CDR3 consists of 13 residues. Written as DNA, the CDR3 is TGTGCCACCTCGGGCCAGTCTTACAATGAGCAGTTCTTC. It is translated as CATSGQSYNEQFF.

The genes are TRBV9 and TRBJ2-2; 7 bases are a match to TRBD2. The ends lost 0 bases at V and 2 bases at J; junction bases unmatched: 7. CDR1 SGDLS and CDR2 YYNGEE come from the germline V gene. This CDR3 has 17 amino acids. CDR3 amino acids: CASSVAGGGFNTGELFF. The CDR3 DNA follows: TGTGCCAGCAGCGTAGCAGGCGGGGGTTTTAACACCGGGGAGCTGTTTTTT.

V is TRBV4-1 and J is TRBJ1-6; 7 positions agree with TRBD1. Germline V gene lookup returns CDR1 MGHRA and CDR2 YSYEKL. CDR3 length: 18 residues. V was clipped by 0 bases and J by 0 bases; unmatched bases: 5. CDR3 sequence: CASSQEGTASSYNSPLHF. The CDR3 region has the DNA TGCGCCAGCAGCCAAGAAGGGACAGCGAGCTCCTATAATTCACCCCTCCACTTT.

This chain links TRBV7-2 with TRBJ2-2; tentatively, D is TRBD2 (6 bases). V shed 4 bases and J shed 4 bases, with 13 bases lying between them. This CDR3 has 15 amino acids. CDR1 is SGHTA and CDR2 is FQGNSA in the germline V gene. The CDR3 DNA reads TGTGCCAGCAGCTCGGAGCGGAGGGCCACCGGGGAGCTGTTTTTT. Translated: CASSSERRATGELFF.

The chain combines TRBV27 with TRBJ1-5, with TRBD1 as a possible D gene (6 bases). V dropped 5 bases and J dropped 4 bases, with 18 bases sitting between them. Germline V CDR1 and CDR2: MNHEY, SMNVEV (reference sequence). The CDR3 has 16 residues. CDR3 in amino acids: CASSRTGQYSNQPQHF. The CDR3 DNA reads TGTGCCAGCAGTAGAACAGGGCAATATAGTAATCAGCCCCAGCATTTT.

This clone came up once. Other DNA sequences in this specimen translate into the identical CDR3. The chain links TRBV6-5 to TRBJ2-7; 7 positions agree with TRBD1. Trimming at V came to 6 bases and at J to 4 bases, leaving 3 bases not matched to a gene. CDR3 length: 12 residues. Per the germline V gene, CDR1 is MNHEY and CDR2 is SVGAGI. CDR3 region: CASSRDSYEQYF. CDR3 DNA: TGTGCCAGCAGCCGGGACAGTTACGAGCAGTACTTC.